This T cell receptor beta chain comes out of a study of glioma-infiltrating T cells after dendritic cell vaccination. Findings and caveats of the study: The cohort had few patients with full blood and tumor sets.

Profiling relied on immunoSEQ multiplex PCR, and the TCRdb table lists in-frame clones only, not all of them. The sample includes approximately 46,000 clones, about 91% seen only once; the top ten take 5.3%. Unmatched junction bases numbered 13, after V lost 5 bases and J lost 9 bases. The length of the CDR3 is 15 residues. Germline lookup yields CDR1 LNHDA and CDR2 SQIVND (reference sequence). A remark on this clone: Antigen unknown.

Time point denoted: after dendritic cell vaccination, including at tumor progression/relapse. The sample in question was blood, obtained after dendritic cell vaccination. The V call is TRBV19, the J call TRBJ2-1, with 7 nucleotides matching TRBD2. The receptor was derived from a human donor with glioblastoma. The CDR3 loop reads CASSPSGLLSSEQFF. The CDR3, as DNA: TGTGCCAGTAGTCCCTCGGGACTACTTTCAAGTGAGCAGTTCTTC.